These 12 T cell receptor beta chains originate from one sample sequenced in a study of shared clonotypes between healthy human individuals. TCRdb's copy holds only in-frame clones and misses some; the assay was immunoSEQ multiplex PCR. The sample holds hundreds of thousands of clones, approximately 97% seen once. The sequenced material came from naive CD4+ T cells sorted from blood. Sample subset: CD45RA+ positively selected. Source of these receptors: a woman in her 30s in good health.

V gene TRBV28 combines with J gene TRBJ2-1; possibly TRBD1 or TRBD2 for D (6 bases each). V was clipped by 8 bases and J by 5 bases, with 16 bases between them. CDR1 is MDHEN and CDR2 is SYDVKM in the germline V gene. This CDR3 has 14 amino acids. In nucleotides, the CDR3 is TGTGCCAGCCACCCTGGGGGGCGAGACAATGAGCAGTTCTTC. This encodes CASHPGGRDNEQFF.

The CDR3 nucleotides read TGCGCCAGCAGCCAAGAGGCGGGGGCCTGGTACGAGCAGTACTTC. Encoded protein: CASSQEAGAWYEQYF. The chain has TRBV4-1 and TRBJ2-7; perhaps TRBD2 as D (7 bases). The CDR3 covers 15 residues. CDR1 is MGHRA and CDR2 is YSYEKL in the germline V gene. Deletions cut 0 bases from V and 4 bases from J, with 13 bases between.

V usage is TRBV2 and J usage is TRBJ2-1; 12 positions agree with TRBD2. Trimming removed 7 bases from V and 6 bases from J; junction bases left unmatched: 1. The CDR3 covers 13 residues. Looked up from germline, CDR1 is SNHLY and CDR2 is FYNNEI. The CDR3 reads CASTGLAGNEQFF. The CDR3 nucleotides are TGTGCCAGCACGGGACTAGCGGGCAATGAGCAGTTCTTC. The entire variable domain, with the rest obtained from reference TRBV2 and TRBJ2-1, is as follows: EPEVTQTPSHQVTQMGQEVILRCVPISNHLYFYWYRQILGQKVEFLVSFYNNEISEKSEIFDDQFSVERPDGSNFTLKIRSTKLEDSAMYFCASTGLAGNEQFFGPGTRLTVL.

The V gene is TRBV7-6, the J gene TRBJ1-4, with D possibly TRBD1 on 6 matching bases. Germline assignment: CDR1 SGHVS and CDR2 FNYEAQ. V was cut by 4 bases and J by 10 bases, with 19 bases left in between. This CDR3 comprises 15 residues. The CDR3 nucleotides are TGTGCCAGCAGCTCACAACAGGGAGTCGTCCGAAAACTGTTTTTT. Translating gives CASSSQQGVVRKLFF.

The chain couples TRBV19 to TRBJ1-2, with a possible D match to TRBD1 (6 bases). Germline lookup yields CDR1 LNHDA and CDR2 SQIVND (reference sequence). V lost 3 bases and J lost 4, with 12 bases in between. CDR3 size: 14 residues. CDR3 in DNA: TGTGCCAGTAGTATGAGGGGGGGAGGCTATGGCTACACCTTC. Translated: CASSMRGGGYGYTF.

The rearrangement links TRBV29-1 to TRBJ1-5; D remains unclear. The germline gives CDR1 SQVTM, CDR2 ANQGSEA. V was pared by 6 bases and J by 2 bases, with 8 bases between. The CDR3 spans 12 residues. The CDR3 coding sequence is TGCAGCGTGGCGGACGGCAATCAGCCCCAGCATTTT. Its translation: CSVADGNQPQHF.

The chain links TRBV28 to TRBJ2-7, with TRBD2 matching over 8 bases. The germline gives CDR1 MDHEN, CDR2 SYDVKM. Unmatched junction bases numbered 12, after V lost 6 bases and J lost 2 bases. CDR3 size: 16 residues. CDR3 in DNA: TGTGCCAGCAGAGTTTCGCCCACTAGCGGTCCCTACGAGCAGTACTTC. Amino acid sequence: CASRVSPTSGPYEQYF.

The chain links TRBV10-3 to TRBJ1-5; TRBD1 is a possible D gene (6 bases). CDR3 length equals 15 residues. Trimming removed 8 bases at V and 1 base at J, with 15 bases between. CDR1 and CDR2 (germline): ENHRY, SYGVKD. CDR3: CAIGPGALSNQPQHF. CDR3 bases: TGTGCCATCGGGCCAGGGGCTCTAAGCAATCAGCCCCAGCATTTT.

The V gene is TRBV5-5, the J gene TRBJ2-7, with D unclear. CDR1 is SGHKS, CDR2 YYEKEE, per germline (reference sequence). The CDR3 is 12 amino acids. The germline V and J ends were trimmed by 4 bases and 5 bases, with 10 bases remaining between them. The CDR3 here is CASSPAIHEQYF. The CDR3 bases are TGTGCCAGCAGCCCGGCGATCCACGAGCAGTACTTC.

J is TRBJ1-5 and V is TRBV19; weak D call: TRBD1 (6 bases). V dropped 6 bases and J dropped 5 bases, with 17 bases sitting between them. This CDR3 region has 15 residues. The germline CDR1 and CDR2 sequences are LNHDA and SQIVND (reference sequence). The CDR3 spells CASRTGQGLDQPQHF. The CDR3 bases are TGTGCCAGTAGGACGGGGCAGGGGCTTGATCAGCCCCAGCATTTT.

This clone was detected once. The chain carries TRBV10-3 and TRBJ1-3, with D possibly being TRBD1 (5 bases). CDR3 length equals 15 residues. V shed 11 bases and J shed 1 base, with 18 bases lying between them. The germline V gene encodes CDR1 ENHRY and CDR2 SYGVKD. The CDR3 nucleotides read TGTGCCGCCGCCCCGGACACCGGTTCTGGAAACACCATATATTTT. This sequence encodes CAAAPDTGSGNTIYF.

The rearrangement joins TRBV20-1 to TRBJ1-1; no firm D call. CDR1 DFQATT and CDR2 SNEGSKA come from the germline V gene (reference sequence). This CDR3 contains 11 residues. V lost 8 bases, J lost 6 bases, and 13 bases lay in between. CDR3 in amino acids: CSLSSVAEAFF. In DNA form, the CDR3 reads TGCAGTCTCTCGTCAGTAGCTGAAGCTTTCTTT.